This entry lists 22 T cell receptor beta chains sequenced from one sample in a study of blood T cell repertoires in COVID-19. Sequenced by immunoSEQ multiplex PCR; TCRdb stores in-frame clones only, minus some. The sample carries approximately 350,000 clones, about 90% recorded once. The source material was PBMCs or T cells enriched from blood (not recorded which). The receptors shown here come from a woman aged 25 to 45 who had recovered from COVID-19.

The table lists this clone with many counts. The chain uses TRBV7-9 and TRBJ2-3; TRBD2 matches 13 bases. Trimming cost V 2 bases and J 3 bases; bases outside gene matches: 2. The CDR3 has 16 residues. Germline CDR1 is SEHNR and CDR2 is FQNEAQ (reference sequence). The CDR3 region has the DNA TGTGCCAGCAGCTTATTGACTAGCGGGGGGACAGATACGCAGTATTTT. This codes for CASSLLTSGGTDTQYF.

J is TRBJ2-1 and V is TRBV4-1, with 11 bases matching TRBD2. CDR3 size: 19 residues. The germline V gene has CDR1 MGHRA and CDR2 YSYEKL. V lost 0 bases and J lost 4; bases outside the gene matches: 11. The chain's CDR3 is CASSQDPPFTSGGYNEQFF. CDR3 in DNA: TGCGCCAGCAGCCAAGATCCCCCGTTTACTAGCGGGGGTTACAATGAGCAGTTCTTC.

The chain combines TRBV24-1 with TRBJ2-3; no clear D. The CDR3 runs to 12 residues. V lost 6 bases, J lost 1 base, and 4 bases lay in between. The germline V gene encodes CDR1 KGHDR and CDR2 SFDVKD. The CDR3 nucleotides read TGTGCCACCAGTCAGGGCACAGATACGCAGTATTTT. Translating it yields CATSQGTDTQYF.

A single count supports this clone. The chain is built from TRBV11-2 and TRBJ2-1; 9 bases are a match to TRBD2. Germline loops: CDR1 SGHAT, CDR2 FQNNGV. The CDR3 runs 18 residues. Trimming at V came to 5 bases and at J to 7 bases, leaving 18 bases not matched to a gene. The CDR3 loop reads CASSQYMGSRRGGNEQFF. The CDR3 DNA follows: TGTGCCAGCAGCCAATATATGGGGAGCCGGCGGGGGGGTAATGAGCAGTTCTTC.

This clone was counted a few times. The gene calls are TRBV5-5 and TRBJ1-1; D may be TRBD1 (6 bases). The length of the CDR3 is 17 residues. Germline assignment: CDR1 SGHKS and CDR2 YYEKEE (reference sequence). V shed 2 bases and J shed 5 bases, with 22 bases lying between them. CDR3 region: CASSFAPFLQGRTEAFF. The CDR3 DNA reads TGTGCCAGCAGCTTTGCCCCGTTTCTACAGGGTCGGACTGAAGCTTTCTTT.

V is TRBV3-1 (or the pseudogene TRBV3-2) and J is TRBJ2-7; the D gene is possibly TRBD2 (5 bases). Germline V lookup: CDR1 LGHDT, CDR2 YNNKEL (reference sequence). V lost 8 bases, J lost 6 bases, and 17 bases lay in between. The CDR3 is 13 residues long. Here the CDR3 DNA reads TGTGCCAGCTCGGGATCAGCGATACCCGAGCAGTACTTC. Translation gives CASSGSAIPEQYF.

About this clone: Other nucleotide sequences in the sample specify the same CDR3. V and J are TRBV5-1 and TRBJ2-3; tentatively, D is TRBD1 (6 bases). CDR3 length: 14 amino acids. Trimming removed 3 bases from V and 6 bases from J, with 14 bases in between. Germline V gene lookup returns CDR1 SGHRS and CDR2 YFSETQ. The CDR3 region has the DNA TGCGCCAGCAGCTCCTACAGGGAGTCGGATACGCAGTATTTT. Residues: CASSSYRESDTQYF.

The rearrangement joins TRBV10-3 to TRBJ1-2, with D unclear. The length of the CDR3 is 13 residues. Looked up from germline, CDR1 is ENHRY and CDR2 is SYGVKD. V lost 3 bases and J 7 bases, leaving 12 bases between the germline ends. CDR3 loop: CAISDLGNLGYTF. CDR3 nucleotides: TGTGCCATCAGTGACCTAGGAAACCTTGGCTACACCTTC.

Only one count was recorded for this clone. The chain carries TRBV3-1 (or the pseudogene TRBV3-2) and TRBJ1-5; D uncertain. CDR1 and CDR2 (germline): LGHDT, YNNKEL (reference sequence). Trimming stripped 2 bases from V and 5 bases from J, with 7 bases between. The CDR3 consists of 13 residues. The CDR3 DNA reads as TGTGCCAGCAGCCAATCGAGGGATCAGCCCCAGCATTTT. Protein product: CASSQSRDQPQHF.

The V call is TRBV4-1, the J call TRBJ1-2; no clear D gene. The CDR3 length is 14 residues. The V gene's germline CDR1 is MGHRA and CDR2 YSYEKL. Trimming left V 0 bases short and J 4 bases short, with 9 bases between. The CDR3, as DNA: TGCGCCAGCAGCCAAGATCGGCGGAGCTATGGCTACACCTTC. It encodes CASSQDRRSYGYTF.

The chain employs TRBV30 and TRBJ1-5, with D unresolved. Trimming took 0 bases from V and 5 from J, leaving 11 bases between them. CDR1 and CDR2 (germline): GTSNPN, SVGIG (reference sequence). The CDR3 is 14 amino acids. Written as DNA, the CDR3 is TGTGCCTGGAGTGTACTAGGCATCGATCAGCCCCAGCATTTT. Encoded protein: CAWSVLGIDQPQHF.

The genes are TRBV7-2 and TRBJ2-1; possible D gene TRBD2, 5 bases. There are 16 residues in the CDR3. The V and J ends lost 10 bases and 9 bases respectively, with 28 bases between them. Germline CDR1 reads SGHTA; CDR2 reads FQGNSA. CDR3: CATAFLEAPRLGEQFF. CDR3 sequence (DNA): TGTGCCACCGCCTTCCTGGAGGCACCCCGTCTGGGTGAGCAGTTCTTC.

This sequence joins TRBV5-4 and TRBJ2-2; D is unresolved. The CDR3 covers 12 residues. Germline V gene lookup returns CDR1 SGHNT and CDR2 YYREEE (reference sequence). Trimming shortened V by 2 bases and J by 6 bases, and 5 bases separated the two germline ends. The CDR3 sequence is CASSLYSGELFF. The CDR3, as DNA: TGTGCCAGCAGCTTATATTCCGGGGAGCTGTTTTTT.

This chain links TRBV27 with TRBJ2-7; 9 nucleotides align to TRBD2. The ends lost 6 bases at V and 5 bases at J; junction bases unmatched: 8. This CDR3 has 14 residues. CDR1 and CDR2 (germline): MNHEY, SMNVEV (reference sequence). The CDR3 DNA is TGTGCCAGCAGGGGAAGCGGGGGGATCAACGAGCAGTACTTC. Amino acids: CASRGSGGINEQYF.

The CDR3 reads CASSLGSSGYLSTDTQYF. In DNA, the CDR3 is TGCGCCAGCAGCTTGGGGTCTAGCGGGTACCTTAGCACAGATACGCAGTATTTT. The gene calls are TRBV5-1 and TRBJ2-3; 8 bases match TRBD2. Germline CDR1 and CDR2: SGHRS and YFSETQ. This CDR3 comprises 18 residues. With 0 bases clipped from V and 0 bases from J, the junction kept 9 bases outside the gene matches.

The chain has TRBV7-9 and TRBJ2-7; D is unclear. Looked up from germline, CDR1 is SEHNR and CDR2 is FQNEAQ (reference sequence). The CDR3 extends over 11 amino acids. The ends were cut back, 6 bases at V and 3 bases at J, with 6 bases in the middle. The CDR3 sequence is CASSSIYEQYF. Here the CDR3 DNA reads TGTGCCAGCAGTTCTATCTACGAGCAGTACTTC.

The chain joins TRBV6-6 to TRBJ1-2; maybe TRBD1 (6 bases). V was trimmed by 2 bases and J by 6 bases, leaving 13 bases between them. The CDR3 spans 14 residues. Per the germline V gene, CDR1 is MNHNY and CDR2 is SVGAGI (reference sequence). CDR3 sequence (DNA): TGTGCCAGCAGTTACCTAGACAGGATCGATGGCTACACCTTC. This translates into CASSYLDRIDGYTF.

The V gene is TRBV7-2, the J gene TRBJ2-1, with 9 bases identical to TRBD2. V lost 2 bases and J lost 8; bases outside the gene matches: 10. The CDR3 length is 16 residues. The germline gives CDR1 SGHTA, CDR2 FQGNSA. CDR3 amino acids: CASSLPSLAGTDEQFF. The DNA of the CDR3 is TGTGCCAGCAGCTTACCTTCTCTAGCGGGAACGGATGAGCAGTTCTTC.

The rearrangement uses TRBV7-6 and TRBJ2-7, with a tentative D call TRBD2 (6 bases). Germline assignment: CDR1 SGHVS and CDR2 FNYEAQ. The V end was cut by 3 bases, the J end by 5 bases, with 14 bases between. The CDR3 loop spans 14 amino acids. CDR3 in DNA: TGTGCCAGCAGCTTGCTGGAGGGAGGACACGAGCAGTACTTC. Its translation is CASSLLEGGHEQYF.

The gene calls are TRBV23-1 and TRBJ1-2; 8 bases map to TRBD1. TRBV23-1 is assigned to the ORF class and has an uncertain function. The V segment lost 0 bases and the J segment 8 bases; nucleotides outside the gene matches: 8. The CDR3 has 15 amino acids. CDR3 coding DNA: TGCGCCAGCAGTCAATCCCCCCGGACAGGGAAGGGCTACACCTTC. Translated: CASSQSPRTGKGYTF.

The J gene is TRBJ1-2, the V gene TRBV3-1 (or the pseudogene TRBV3-2), with 9 bases fitting TRBD1. Trimming at V came to 3 bases and at J to 8 bases, leaving 4 bases not matched to a gene. This CDR3 has 13 residues. In germline, CDR1 is LGHDT, CDR2 YNNKEL (reference sequence). The CDR3 here is CASSQGQGQGYTF. The CDR3 DNA sequence: TGTGCCAGCAGCCAGGGACAGGGTCAAGGCTACACCTTC.

The rearrangement links TRBV19 to TRBJ1-2, with D possibly being TRBD1 (6 bases). Germline V lookup: CDR1 LNHDA, CDR2 SQIVND (reference sequence). The CDR3 consists of 14 residues. V was clipped by 5 bases and J by 3 bases, with 13 bases between them. DNA for the CDR3: TGTGCCAGTAGTGCAACAGGGATGTACTATGGCTACACCTTC. It translates to CASSATGMYYGYTF.